The clone carrying this T cell receptor (beta chain) came up many times. Its antigen is undetermined. Germline assignment: CDR1 MNHEY and CDR2 SMNVEV (reference sequence). V dropped 4 bases and J dropped 3 bases, with 15 bases sitting between them. The CDR3 loop spans 15 amino acids. Carried by the TCR beta cDNA libraries were unique molecular identifiers. TCRdb recomputed calls from the PCR reads with MiXCR, one row per CDR3 protein. The sample includes about 260,000 distinct CDR3 sequences, 30% to 45% seen only once; the top ten take 4% to 6%. The data were obtained in a study of post-analysis software for immune sequencing data. On the study more broadly: Multiple sclerosis in the patients followed relapsing-remitting, secondary progressive and progressive-relapsing courses.

General study points: For normalized Chao1 diversity, multiple sclerosis patients scored significantly lower than controls did. F measure grouped same-batch samples tightly together. Five TRBV segments, including TRBV5-6, TRBV5-1 and TRBV20-1, were more frequent in patients than controls.

The gene calls are TRBV27 and TRBJ1-2; D unresolved. The sample consisted of blood. The TCR sequence derives from a girl aged 10-17 years with multiple sclerosis. The CDR3 loop is CASSSSATLDYGYTF. DNA for the CDR3: TGTGCCAGCAGTTCCTCGGCGACCCTCGACTATGGCTACACCTTC.